The entry that follows covers one T cell receptor beta chain sequence. This entry comes from a study of cytomegalovirus exposure and HLA in healthy donors. The PCR employed 60 Vbeta primers together with 13 Jbeta primers. Per the original methods: Later, roughly 77 million unique TCR beta chains were counted in an analysis, and roughly 10 million of them were shared. The protocol was immunoSEQ multiplex PCR, while the TCRdb copy is restricted to in-frame clones and leaves out a portion. Clone size and V and J calls were adopted from that table, with D and trimming inferred from the DNA. The table records about 130,000 clones, under 85% of them present only once. This TCR came from a boy aged 10-17 years in good health and CMV-seronegative. Sequenced material: PBMCs.

As DNA, the CDR3 is TGTGCCAGCAGTTTAAGAGGGATGACAGATACGCAGTATTTT. This codes for CASSLRGMTDTQYF. The V gene is TRBV27, the J gene TRBJ2-3; perhaps TRBD2 as D (5 bases). The V end lost 2 bases, the J end lost 3 bases, and 9 bases lay between the germline ends. Germline loops: CDR1 MNHEY, CDR2 SMNVEV (reference sequence). The CDR3 spans 14 residues.